This TCR beta chain comes out of a study of glioma-infiltrating T cells after dendritic cell vaccination. Using immunoSEQ multiplex PCR, the repertoire was profiled, and TCRdb retains in-frame clones only, with some absent. The sample includes tens of thousands of clones, roughly 85% of them seen just once. No glioblastoma patient carried an isocitrate dehydrogenase mutation. The receptor's source is a human donor with glioblastoma. The sample in question was blood, obtained before dendritic cell vaccination.

CDR3 in amino acids: CAGGTGRGYGYTF. In nucleotides, the CDR3 is TGTGCCGGGGGGACCGGGCGAGGGTATGGCTACACCTTC. This chain joins TRBV6-1 and TRBJ1-2; D is possibly TRBD1 (5 bases). Trimming took off 11 bases at V and 5 bases at J, with 18 bases between the two ends. Germline-derived CDR1 and CDR2 are MNHNS and SASEGT. The CDR3 is 13 residues long.